The next 32 T cell receptor beta chains were all read from a single sample in a study of early stage breast cancer tumors. Produced via immunoSEQ multiplex PCR; TCRdb's table is partial and in-frame only. In the table there are tens of thousands of clones, approximately 69% of which are singletons. Sample: blood. These TCRs come from a person aged 55 to 70 with breast cancer.

The sample holds a few counts of this clone. This rearrangement joins TRBV7-9 to TRBJ1-1; D is perhaps TRBD1 (6 bases). Germline lookup yields CDR1 SEHNR and CDR2 FQNEAQ (reference sequence). The CDR3 has 15 amino acids. Trimming left V 4 bases short and J 5 bases short, with 17 bases between. The CDR3 DNA follows: TGTGCCAGCAGCTCTAACCAGGGGATCAAGACTGAAGCTTTCTTT. It is translated as CASSSNQGIKTEAFF.

The rearrangement links TRBV19 to TRBJ2-4; 7 bases match TRBD2. Germline values: CDR1 LNHDA, CDR2 SQIVND (reference sequence). This CDR3 has 20 residues. V gave up 1 base and J gave up 0 bases; unmatched junction bases: 15. CDR3 sequence (DNA): TGTGCCAGTAGTATAGGGCGGGGGACGAGCGACAGACTAGCCAAAAACATTCAGTACTTC. Translation: CASSIGRGTSDRLAKNIQYF.

The rearrangement joins TRBV20-1 to TRBJ1-1; TRBD1 agrees at 10 bases. The CDR3 is made up of 11 amino acids. The germline V gene has CDR1 DFQATT and CDR2 SNEGSKA (reference sequence). Trimming cost V 6 bases and J 10 bases; bases outside gene matches: 5. The CDR3 bases are TGCAGTGCGAGACAGGGGGCTGGAGCTTTCTTT. Its protein is CSARQGAGAFF.

The chain has TRBV7-9 and TRBJ1-4; D remains ambiguous. The V gene's germline CDR1 is SEHNR and CDR2 FQNEAQ (reference sequence). The CDR3 is made up of 16 amino acids. The ends were cut back, 4 bases at V and 0 bases at J, with 12 bases in the middle. The CDR3 DNA is TGTGCCAGCAGCTCCGCTCGACGGACAACTAATGAAAAACTGTTTTTT. This translates into CASSSARRTTNEKLFF.

The J gene is TRBJ1-1, the V gene TRBV4-1, with TRBD1 identical over 9 bases. Germline assignment: CDR1 MGHRA and CDR2 YSYEKL. This CDR3 contains 14 residues. With 4 bases clipped from V and 5 bases from J, the junction kept 5 bases outside the gene matches. As DNA, the CDR3 is TGCGCCAGCAGCCGGCCCGACAGGGGGACTGAAGCTTTCTTT. This codes for CASSRPDRGTEAFF.

This clone turned up a few times. The chain uses TRBV9 and TRBJ1-2, with D uncertain. Trimming removed 1 base at V and 4 bases at J, with 14 bases between. This CDR3 is built from 15 residues. Looked up from germline, CDR1 is SGDLS and CDR2 is YYNGEE. The CDR3 here is CASSVSVAGGYGYTF. The CDR3 DNA sequence: TGTGCCAGCAGCGTAAGTGTGGCGGGTGGCTATGGCTACACCTTC.

V usage is TRBV6-6 and J usage is TRBJ2-2, with 7 bases lining up with TRBD1. In germline, CDR1 is MNHNY, CDR2 SVGAGI (reference sequence). J was trimmed by 3 bases and V by 4 bases; bases with no gene match: 2. CDR3 length: 14 amino acids. The CDR3 loop is CASSSTGYTGELFF. DNA of the CDR3: TGTGCCAGCAGTTCGACAGGGTACACCGGGGAGCTGTTTTTT.

In this sample, this clone turned up once. This chain links TRBV6-1 with TRBJ1-2; TRBD1 matches at 7 bases. The CDR3 runs 16 residues. With V trimmed by 2 bases and J by 5 bases, 11 bases remained unmatched. Per germline, CDR1 MNHNS and CDR2 SASEGT. CDR3 sequence reads: CASSERGDSNLYGYTF. The CDR3, as DNA: TGTGCCAGCAGTGAAAGGGGGGACAGCAATCTTTATGGCTACACCTTC.

The chain uses TRBV14 and TRBJ2-7; 8 bases map to TRBD2. The ends lost 0 bases at V and 7 bases at J; junction bases unmatched: 5. This CDR3 contains 14 residues. Germline values: CDR1 SGHDN, CDR2 FVKESK. Here the CDR3 DNA reads TGTGCCAGCAGCCAAGATCTTATAGCGGGAGAGCAGTACTTC. Translation gives CASSQDLIAGEQYF.

The rearrangement joins TRBV18 to TRBJ2-1; a possible D gene is TRBD1 (5 bases). The germline V gene has CDR1 KGHSH and CDR2 LQKENI. CDR3 length equals 15 residues. V lost 6 bases to trimming and J lost 0 bases, with 12 bases between them. CDR3 sequence reads: CASSQQASSYNEQFF. CDR3 DNA: TGTGCCAGCTCGCAACAGGCTAGCTCCTACAATGAGCAGTTCTTC.

This chain connects TRBV19 to TRBJ1-1; tentative D call: TRBD1 (6 bases). Germline lookup yields CDR1 LNHDA and CDR2 SQIVND (reference sequence). Trimming cost V 7 bases and J 3 bases, with 18 bases left between them. The length of the CDR3 is 15 residues. The CDR3, as DNA: TGTGCCAGTATCCCTTGGGGGGGACAAGACACTGAAGCTTTCTTT. Amino acid sequence: CASIPWGGQDTEAFF.

The chain carries TRBV2 and TRBJ2-3; D is tentatively TRBD1 or TRBD2 (6 bases each). The germline V gene encodes CDR1 SNHLY and CDR2 FYNNEI. Trimming took 2 bases from V and 0 from J, leaving 9 bases between them. The CDR3 contains 15 residues. The CDR3 DNA reads as TGTGCCAGCAGTGAATGGGGGGCCAGCACAGATACGCAGTATTTT. This encodes CASSEWGASTDTQYF.

This clone was observed a handful of times. The gene calls are TRBV11-2 and TRBJ2-1, with 15 bases identical to TRBD2. With V trimmed by 5 bases and J by 4 bases, 6 bases remained unmatched. Per the germline V gene, CDR1 is SGHAT and CDR2 is FQNNGV. The CDR3 consists of 17 residues. This CDR3 is CASSPRTSGGAYNEQFF. CDR3 coding DNA: TGTGCCAGCAGCCCCCGGACTAGCGGGGGGGCATACAATGAGCAGTTCTTC.

This sequence joins TRBV6-6 and TRBJ2-1; D is unclear. Trimming removed 1 base from V and 10 bases from J, with 5 bases in between. CDR3 length: 11 residues. CDR1 and CDR2 (germline): MNHNY, SVGAGI (reference sequence). DNA of the CDR3: TGTGCCAGCAGTTACTTGGAGGAGCAGTTCTTC. It encodes CASSYLEEQFF.

CDR3 loop: CASSLASAGGRDTQYF. For the CDR3, the DNA is TGCGCCAGCAGCTTGGCTTCCGCGGGGGGGCGGGATACGCAGTATTTT. This chain joins TRBV5-1 and TRBJ2-3; 9 positions agree with TRBD2. Trimming removed 0 bases from V and 6 bases from J; junction bases left unmatched: 8. Germline lookup yields CDR1 SGHRS and CDR2 YFSETQ. CDR3 length: 16 residues.

The chain combines TRBV6-1 with TRBJ1-5; D might be TRBD1 (6 bases). The CDR3 is made up of 12 amino acids. V was clipped by 10 bases and J by 5 bases, with 12 bases between them. The germline V gene encodes CDR1 MNHNS and CDR2 SASEGT. The CDR3 sequence is CATGDIDQPQHF. CDR3 DNA sequence: TGTGCCACAGGGGATATCGATCAGCCCCAGCATTTT.

In nucleotides, the CDR3 is TGTGCCAGTAGCCCTACCACATCACCACCGCCCTATGGCTACACCTTC. It specifies CASSPTTSPPPYGYTF. The chain has TRBV19 and TRBJ1-2; D gene ambiguous. CDR1 is LNHDA and CDR2 is SQIVND in the germline V gene (reference sequence). Deletions cut 6 bases from V and 4 bases from J, with 21 bases between. This CDR3 contains 16 residues.

The chain employs TRBV4-1 and TRBJ1-2; possibly TRBD1 for D (6 bases). Trimming removed 3 bases at V and 2 bases at J, with 13 bases between. Germline CDR1 and CDR2: MGHRA and YSYEKL. The CDR3 loop spans 15 amino acids. The CDR3, as DNA: TGCGCCAGCAGCCAGGGGACACAGAACAACTATGGCTACACCTTC. Translated, it gives CASSQGTQNNYGYTF.

This clone was seen only a few times. CDR3 nucleotides: TGTGCCAGCAGCTTGGGAAACGGAGTATACAATGAGCAGTTCTTC. It specifies CASSLGNGVYNEQFF. The J gene is TRBJ2-1, the V gene TRBV5-6; D ambiguous. CDR1 is SGHDT and CDR2 is YYEEEE in the germline V gene. Trimming took off 0 bases at V and 4 bases at J, with 11 bases between the two ends. The CDR3 covers 15 residues. Full variable domain (rest looked up from reference TRBV5-6 and TRBJ2-1): DAGVTQSPTHLIKTRGQQVTLRCSPKSGHDTVSWYQQALGQGPQFIFQYYEEEERQRGNFPDRFSGHQFPNYSSELNVNALLLGDSALYLCASSLGNGVYNEQFFGPGTRLTVL.

The rearrangement joins TRBV13 to TRBJ1-1; maybe TRBD1 (5 bases). Trimming cost V 6 bases and J 7 bases, with 18 bases left between them. CDR1 PRHDT and CDR2 FYEKMQ come from the germline V gene (reference sequence). There are 14 residues in the CDR3. CDR3 sequence: CASRTGGAQDEAFF. DNA for the CDR3: TGTGCCAGCAGGACCGGAGGGGCGCAAGATGAAGCTTTCTTT.

This clone was seen only a few times. V is TRBV4-2 and J is TRBJ2-1; 8 bases line up with TRBD2. Per the germline V gene, CDR1 is LGHNA and CDR2 is YNFKEQ. The CDR3 runs to 14 residues. Trimming took 5 bases from V and 7 from J; bases not matched to a gene: 7. CDR3 region: CASSFPGTRNEQFF. The DNA of the CDR3 is TGTGCCAGCAGCTTCCCCGGGACTAGAAATGAGCAGTTCTTC.

This clone showed up just a few times. This rearrangement joins TRBV25-1 to TRBJ1-1; D is ambiguous. The V gene's germline CDR1 is MGHDK and CDR2 SYGVNS. V was trimmed by 0 bases and J by 0 bases, leaving 8 bases between them. The CDR3 sequence is 15 residues long. The CDR3 loop is CASSEYFSLNTEAFF. The CDR3 DNA reads TGTGCCAGCAGTGAATATTTCTCCCTGAACACTGAAGCTTTCTTT.

Only a few counts were recorded for this clone. This rearrangement joins TRBV29-1 to TRBJ1-2; no definite D call. Germline lookup yields CDR1 SQVTM and CDR2 ANQGSEA. This CDR3 is built from 14 residues. V lost 7 bases and J lost 4, with 19 bases in between. CDR3 loop: CSAWTGSRGYGYTF. CDR3 nucleotide sequence: TGCAGCGCCTGGACGGGCTCTCGAGGCTATGGCTACACCTTC.

This chain links TRBV19 with TRBJ2-3, with 11 bases that match TRBD1. This CDR3 is built from 13 residues. The junction had 6 bases not matched to a gene; V was cut back by 10 bases and J by 6 bases. Germline CDR1 reads LNHDA; CDR2 reads SQIVND (reference sequence). DNA of the CDR3: TGTGCCACTCAGAGGGACAGGGGGGATACGCAGTATTTT. Translation: CATQRDRGDTQYF.

The chain uses TRBV18 and TRBJ1-4; D is undetermined. CDR3 length: 15 amino acids. Germline assignment: CDR1 KGHSH and CDR2 LQKENI. V was pared by 3 bases and J by 6 bases, with 14 bases between. The CDR3 nucleotides read TGTGCCAGCTCACCTTGGAGGACGGAGGATGAAAAACTGTTTTTT. It codes for CASSPWRTEDEKLFF.

This sequence joins TRBV10-3 and TRBJ1-1; 8 bases align to TRBD1. Germline CDR1 and CDR2: ENHRY and SYGVKD. This CDR3 is built from 11 residues. V lost 8 bases, J lost 8 bases, and 4 bases stayed unmatched. CDR3 nucleotides: TGTGCCATCCGCCGGACAGGGGAAGCTTTCTTT. The encoded protein is CAIRRTGEAFF.

V and J are TRBV5-8 and TRBJ1-3, with 7 bases lining up with TRBD1. J was trimmed by 1 base and V by 5 bases; bases with no gene match: 9. Germline V gene sequence: CDR1 SGHTS, CDR2 YDEGEE. The CDR3 is made up of 16 amino acids. CDR3 in amino acids: CASSKGQHISGNTIYF. CDR3 sequence (DNA): TGTGCCAGCAGTAAGGGACAGCACATTTCTGGAAACACCATATATTTT.

The chain uses TRBV6-1 and TRBJ1-5; D is perhaps TRBD1 (5 bases). The V end was cut by 4 bases, the J end by 4 bases, with 8 bases between. This CDR3 has 13 amino acids. CDR1 and CDR2 from the germline V gene are MNHNS and SASEGT. This CDR3 is CASSVSGNQPQHF. CDR3 nucleotide sequence: TGTGCCAGCAGTGTCTCAGGGAATCAGCCCCAGCATTTT.

The V call is TRBV5-1, the J call TRBJ2-5; 9 bases line up with TRBD1. With V trimmed by 3 bases and J by 4 bases, 4 bases remained unmatched. The CDR3 has 14 residues. Germline CDR1 reads SGHRS; CDR2 reads YFSETQ. DNA for the CDR3: TGCGCCAGCAGCTGGGGACAGGGTTTAGAGACCCAGTACTTC. Translation: CASSWGQGLETQYF.

The chain carries TRBV5-1 and TRBJ2-3; TRBD1 matches 10 bases. Germline CDR1 and CDR2: SGHRS and YFSETQ. J was trimmed by 4 bases and V by 4 bases; bases with no gene match: 9. This CDR3 contains 16 residues. In DNA form, the CDR3 reads TGCGCCAGCAGCCGTGCCGGACAGGGGGGGCCAGATACGCAGTATTTT. The encoded protein is CASSRAGQGGPDTQYF. Drawing the rest from reference TRBV5-1 and TRBJ2-3, the complete variable domain is KAGVTQTPRYLIKTRGQQVTLSCSPISGHRSVSWYQQTPGQGLQFLFEYFSETQRNKGNFPGRFSGRQFSNSRSEMNVSTLELGDSALYLCASSRAGQGGPDTQYFGPGTRLTVL.

The DNA of the CDR3 is TGTGCCAGCTCACCAGCGCCTAACTATGGCTACACCTTC. This translates into CASSPAPNYGYTF. The J gene is TRBJ1-2, the V gene TRBV18, with D hard to call. V was cut by 2 bases and J by 0 bases, with 4 bases left in between. The CDR3 is made up of 13 amino acids. Germline-derived CDR1 and CDR2 are KGHSH and LQKENI.

The chain uses TRBV5-6 and TRBJ2-3, with a tentative D call TRBD2 (6 bases). Germline V gene data show CDR1 as SGHDT and CDR2 as YYEEEE. CDR3 length: 14 amino acids. V was clipped by 4 bases and J by 6 bases, with 15 bases between them. As DNA, the CDR3 is TGTGCCAGCAGCGGCCGGGAGTCGGCTGATACGCAGTATTTT. Its protein is CASSGRESADTQYF.